This T cell receptor beta chain was identified in a study of radiation and T cells in renal cell carcinoma. Overall study context: Nephrectomy followed 15 Gy stereotactic body radiation by 4 weeks. Study-wide points: Pretreatment tumor biopsies were lacking, so baseline clonotypes are unknown.

Profiled with immunoSEQ multiplex PCR; TCRdb holds only in-frame clones, not every one. The repertoire holds 90,000 to 95,000 clones, with 70% to 85% as singletons. Worth noting for this clone: The antigen remains unidentified.

Time point given: baseline pretreatment blood. Treatment indicated: 15 Gy SBRT to primary tumor, nephrectomy 4 weeks later. The patient's renal cell carcinoma had clear cell pathology. The sample was blood, taken from a patient whose treatment included radiotherapy and nephrectomy. The sequence came from a man between 60 and 75 years old with renal cell carcinoma.

CDR3 DNA sequence: TGCGCCAGCAGCATTCGACCCGGAAACACCATATATTTT. The encoded protein is CASSIRPGNTIYF. The chain has TRBV5-1 and TRBJ1-3; no firm D call. CDR3 size: 13 residues. Germline values: CDR1 SGHRS, CDR2 YFSETQ. V was trimmed by 4 bases and J by 4 bases, leaving 9 bases between them.